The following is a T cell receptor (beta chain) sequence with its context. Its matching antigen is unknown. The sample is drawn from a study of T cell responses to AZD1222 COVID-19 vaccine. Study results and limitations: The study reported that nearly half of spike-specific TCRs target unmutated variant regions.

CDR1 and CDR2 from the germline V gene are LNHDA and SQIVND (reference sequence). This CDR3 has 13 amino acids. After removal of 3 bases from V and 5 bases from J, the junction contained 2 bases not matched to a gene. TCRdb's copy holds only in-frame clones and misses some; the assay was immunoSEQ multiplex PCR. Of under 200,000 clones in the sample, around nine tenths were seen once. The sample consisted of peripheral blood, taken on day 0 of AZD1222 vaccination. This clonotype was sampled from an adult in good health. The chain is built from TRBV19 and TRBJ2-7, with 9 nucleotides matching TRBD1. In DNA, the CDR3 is TGTGCCAGTAGTATCCGGACAGGGGACGAGCAGTACTTC. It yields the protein CASSIRTGDEQYF.